Below are 15 T cell receptor beta chains sequenced from a single sample in a study of T cell responses to AZD1222 COVID-19 vaccine. TCRdb's table, derived via immunoSEQ multiplex PCR, lists solely in-frame clones and lacks some. The sample lists some 130,000 clones; approximately 90% were seen once. Sequencing used peripheral blood, obtained on day 0 of AZD1222 vaccination. Receptor source: an adult in good health.

This chain uses TRBV6-5 with TRBJ1-5, with 9 bases lining up with TRBD1. The germline CDR1 and CDR2 sequences are MNHEY and SVGAGI. The CDR3 runs to 15 residues. Germline trimming cut 5 bases from V and 7 bases from J; bases unmatched to any gene: 9. The CDR3 nucleotides read TGTGCCAGCAGTAGGGTCACAGGGGGCGGGCAGCCCCAGCATTTT. Protein sequence: CASSRVTGGGQPQHF.

J is TRBJ1-3 and V is TRBV5-4, with a possible D match to TRBD1 (5 bases). CDR3 length: 16 amino acids. Trimming cost V 4 bases and J 0 bases, with 14 bases left between them. Germline assignment: CDR1 SGHNT and CDR2 YYREEE (reference sequence). Here the CDR3 reads CASSEGHQFSGNTIYF. CDR3 nucleotides: TGTGCCAGCAGCGAAGGACACCAATTCTCTGGAAACACCATATATTTT.

This clone was counted once. This chain connects TRBV5-4 to TRBJ1-3, with a weak D call TRBD1 (5 bases). Germline-derived CDR1 and CDR2 are SGHNT and YYREEE (reference sequence). Trimming pared 4 bases from V and 0 bases from J, leaving 14 bases between. The CDR3 totals 16 residues. The CDR3 sequence: CASSTQGPRSGNTIYF. The CDR3 DNA sequence: TGTGCCAGCAGCACCCAGGGTCCCCGCTCTGGAAACACCATATATTTT.

V is TRBV7-9 and J is TRBJ2-2, with D maybe TRBD2 (6 bases). From germline, CDR1 is SEHNR and CDR2 FQNEAQ (reference sequence). The V and J ends lost 3 bases and 5 bases respectively, with 10 bases between them. CDR3 length: 14 amino acids. Written as DNA, the CDR3 is TGTGCCAGCAGCTTTAGCGGCAGAACCGGGGAGCTGTTTTTT. Protein sequence: CASSFSGRTGELFF.

The chain employs TRBV5-4 and TRBJ1-4; TRBD1 aligns across 7 bases. Per germline, CDR1 SGHNT and CDR2 YYREEE (reference sequence). The CDR3 sequence is 16 residues long. Unmatched junction bases numbered 5, after V lost 3 bases and J lost 0 bases. The CDR3 sequence: CASSSWDSATNEKLFF. The CDR3 bases are TGTGCCAGCAGCTCGTGGGACAGTGCAACTAATGAAAAACTGTTTTTT.

The chain combines TRBV9 with TRBJ1-1, with D maybe TRBD1 (5 bases). Trimming stripped 0 bases from V and 5 bases from J, with 17 bases between. This CDR3 has 16 amino acids. Germline V gene sequence: CDR1 SGDLS, CDR2 YYNGEE. The CDR3 region is CASSVGSGHPLTEAFF. The CDR3 region has the DNA TGTGCCAGCAGCGTAGGAAGCGGACATCCCCTAACTGAAGCTTTCTTT.

The rearrangement links TRBV9 to TRBJ1-1, with D maybe TRBD1 (5 bases). The V and J ends lost 2 bases and 7 bases respectively, with 15 bases between them. This CDR3 has 14 residues. Germline CDR1 and CDR2: SGDLS and YYNGEE. DNA of the CDR3: TGTGCCAGCAGCGTTGAAACAGGCATGGGTGAAGCTTTCTTT. This gives the protein CASSVETGMGEAFF.

For the CDR3, the DNA is TGCAGCACCTCGGCCGGGACAGGGAATCAGCCCCAGCATTTT. This translates into CSTSAGTGNQPQHF. This rearrangement joins TRBV29-1 to TRBJ1-5, with TRBD1 matching over 9 bases. The V and J ends lost 8 bases and 4 bases, in that order; junction bases with no gene match: 9. The CDR3 spans 14 residues. Germline CDR1 and CDR2: SQVTM and ANQGSEA.

The chain has TRBV19 and TRBJ1-1; tentative D call: TRBD1 (6 bases). Germline V gene lookup returns CDR1 LNHDA and CDR2 SQIVND (reference sequence). The CDR3 has 14 residues. V was trimmed by 5 bases and J by 4 bases, leaving 14 bases between them. The CDR3 DNA follows: TGTGCCAGTAGTCCCCCTTTGGGGGCCACTGAAGCTTTCTTT. Its protein is CASSPPLGATEAFF.

The rearrangement links TRBV19 to TRBJ1-4; 7 positions agree with TRBD1. Germline lookup yields CDR1 LNHDA and CDR2 SQIVND (reference sequence). The CDR3 contains 14 residues. Unmatched junction bases numbered 4, after V lost 1 base and J lost 8 bases. CDR3 in DNA: TGTGCCAGTAGTATAGGACAGGGCCGCGAAAAACTGTTTTTT. The encoded protein is CASSIGQGREKLFF.

The chain employs TRBV4-3 and TRBJ1-5; D unclear. The CDR3 runs 13 residues. Per the germline V gene, CDR1 is LGHNA and CDR2 is YSLEER. The V gene lost 1 base and the J gene lost 5 bases, with 6 bases spanning the gap. The DNA of the CDR3 is TGCGCCAGCAGCCAAGGGAGGGATCAGCCCCAGCATTTT. It specifies CASSQGRDQPQHF.

This sequence joins TRBV3-1 (or the pseudogene TRBV3-2) and TRBJ2-1, with 15 bases aligning to TRBD2. The length of the CDR3 is 17 residues. The V and J ends lost 6 bases and 3 bases, in that order; junction bases with no gene match: 6. Per germline, CDR1 LGHDT and CDR2 YNNKEL (reference sequence). The CDR3 DNA follows: TGTGCCAGCAGGGAGGGACTAGCGGGAGGTATCTACAATGAGCAGTTCTTC. Its protein is CASREGLAGGIYNEQFF.

The chain carries TRBV18 and TRBJ1-6, with 8 bases matching TRBD1. Trimming removed 5 bases from V and 8 bases from J; junction bases left unmatched: 29. This CDR3 is built from 22 residues. Germline V gene lookup returns CDR1 KGHSH and CDR2 LQKENI. The CDR3 DNA is TGTGCCAGCTCATCTCTTCCTACAGGGGGTCCTACTACGGGGGAATATTATTCACCCCTCCACTTT. Protein sequence: CASSSLPTGGPTTGEYYSPLHF.

The chain recombines TRBV28 with TRBJ1-2; D unclear. Looked up from germline, CDR1 is MDHEN and CDR2 is SYDVKM. This CDR3 contains 14 residues. Trimming shortened V by 5 bases and J by 2 bases, and 12 bases separated the two germline ends. The DNA of the CDR3 is TGTGCCAGCAGTCCCCATGGGGAAAACTATGGCTACACCTTC. This codes for CASSPHGENYGYTF.

This chain connects TRBV30 to TRBJ1-2; D unresolved. This CDR3 spans 13 amino acids. Trimming cost V 1 base and J 4 bases, with 10 bases left between them. Germline V gene data show CDR1 as GTSNPN and CDR2 as SVGIG (reference sequence). The CDR3 coding sequence is TGTGCCTGGAGTGGGTCAGGCACCTATGGCTACACCTTC. Translated, it gives CAWSGSGTYGYTF.